This entry lists 2 T cell receptor beta chains sequenced from one sample in a study of long-term antiretroviral therapy in people with HIV. Samples were assayed with immunoSEQ v3.0 at survey level. Method: immunoSEQ multiplex PCR; TCRdb's copy keeps in-frame clones and lacks some. The repertoire holds 20,000 to 30,000 clones, with approximately 80% as singletons. Specimen: unsorted PBMCs, collected 0.7 years before starting antiretroviral therapy. These receptors were collected from a man aged 30 to 45 with HIV.

This rearrangement joins TRBV10-3 to TRBJ1-6; 7 nucleotides align to TRBD1. The J segment lost 7 bases and the V segment lost 6 bases, leaving 9 bases of the junction unmatched. CDR1 and CDR2 (germline): ENHRY, SYGVKD. This CDR3 is built from 15 residues. The CDR3 protein is CAISLGQAGNSPLHF. Here the CDR3 DNA reads TGTGCCATCAGCCTAGGACAGGCTGGGAATTCACCCCTCCACTTT.

The chain links TRBV7-8 to TRBJ1-3, with TRBD1 as a possible D gene (6 bases). V lost 3 bases to trimming and J lost 4 bases, with 16 bases between them. This CDR3 is 16 amino acids long. Germline loops: CDR1 SGHVS, CDR2 FQNEAQ. DNA for the CDR3: TGTGCCAGCAGCTTTCTGGGGGCTGTTGCGGGAAACACCATATATTTT. Translation gives CASSFLGAVAGNTIYF.